The clone carrying this TCR beta chain was seen only a few times. The method was immunoSEQ multiplex PCR; TCRdb's version includes in-frame clones alone and lacks a portion of them. Here the sample spans hundreds of thousands of clones, over 75% being singletons. The sample comes from a study of control samples from healthy donors and cancer patients. With 2 bases removed from V and 5 bases from J, the gap between germline ends came to 14 bases. CDR1 is SGHVS, CDR2 FQNEAQ, per germline. The CDR3 runs 15 residues. Sequenced material: PBMCs. The gene calls are TRBV7-8 and TRBJ2-3, with D tentatively TRBD2 (6 bases). The receptor was isolated from a woman aged 60-75 years with lung cancer. CDR3 nucleotides: TGTGCCAGCAGCTTAATGGGCGGGACGGGAGATACGCAGTATTTT. It yields the protein CASSLMGGTGDTQYF.